The 15 T cell receptor beta chains listed next were all sequenced from one sample in a study of T-cell memory formation after mild COVID-19 (dated by TCRdb to the early 2020s). Library preparation was by 5' RACE. The reads were generated on an Illumina NovaSeq 6000. The public reads were run again by TCRdb, first through fastp at Q25 and then through MiXCR, and only productive beta chains were kept. Entries that share a CDR3 protein sequence are merged under the most common genes and DNA. The sample records around 450,000 distinct CDR3 sequences, 24% of which are singletons. In total, the top ten clones hold roughly 8.7% of the sample. Sequencing used PBMCs or a T cell subset sorted from them (not recorded which). The receptors here all came from an adult woman who had mild COVID-19 (a few samples of this study predate the infection). The sample titles of this study are shuffled in the database, so cell type and time point are left out; the donor was told from shared clones.

This clonotype was detected a few times. The V call is TRBV24-1, the J call TRBJ1-3; the D gene is possibly TRBD1 (5 bases). The CDR3 is made up of 15 amino acids. Germline assignment: CDR1 KGHDR and CDR2 SFDVKD. V lost 4 bases, J lost 3 bases, and 12 bases lay in between. This chain's CDR3 is CATSEEGSFGNTIYF. CDR3 in DNA: TGTGCCACCAGTGAGGAGGGGTCCTTTGGAAACACCATATATTTT.

This clonotype was recorded once. This chain connects TRBV20-1 to TRBJ1-4, with 9 bases lining up with TRBD1. CDR3 length: 15 amino acids. V lost 3 bases to trimming and J lost 2 bases; unmatched junction nucleotides: 4. In germline, CDR1 is DFQATT, CDR2 SNEGSKA (reference sequence). CDR3 in amino acids: CSARGGQGTNEKLFF. CDR3 DNA: TGCAGTGCTAGGGGTGGACAGGGGACTAATGAAAAACTGTTTTTT.

V gene TRBV3-1 combines with J gene TRBJ2-7; the match to TRBD2 covers 12 bases. The CDR3 covers 15 residues. V trimming: 6 bases; J trimming: 4 bases; junction bases outside the gene matches: 7. CDR1 LGHDT and CDR2 YNNKEL come from the germline V gene (reference sequence). The CDR3 bases are TGTGCCAGCAGTCCGACTAGCGGGAGTCTGTACGAGCAGTACTTC. Amino acids: CASSPTSGSLYEQYF.

The chain links TRBV20-1 to TRBJ2-5; no clear D gene. CDR3 length equals 14 residues. Between the trimmed V and J ends, which lost 3 bases and 1 base, there was a span of 12 bases. Germline CDR1 and CDR2: DFQATT and SNEGSKA (reference sequence). CDR3 protein: CSASPVGSQETQYF. CDR3 coding DNA: TGCAGTGCTAGTCCGGTTGGCAGCCAAGAGACCCAGTACTTC.

This clonotype was found a few times. This chain joins TRBV3-2 and TRBJ2-7; the DNA was not compared with TRBD1, the D call given in the table. TRBV3-2 is noted as a pseudogene. This CDR3 has 18 amino acids. Here the CDR3 DNA reads TGTGCCAGCAGCTCCCCCTTCGCGGGAGTAGCGAAGCCCTACGAGCAGTACTTC. Protein: CASSSPFAGVAKPYEQYF.

Only a few counts were recorded for this clonotype. The chain has TRBV6-5 and TRBJ2-7; the match to TRBD2 covers 10 bases. V lost 5 bases, J lost 6 bases, and 7 bases stayed unmatched. CDR1 and CDR2 from the germline V gene are MNHEY and SVGAGI. This CDR3 comprises 14 residues. The CDR3 loop is CASSPLAGVPEQYF. CDR3 in DNA: TGTGCCAGCAGTCCCCTAGCGGGAGTGCCCGAGCAGTACTTC.

The chain carries TRBV25-1 and TRBJ2-3; D not resolved. Germline V gives CDR1 MGHDK, CDR2 SYGVNS. The CDR3 contains 16 residues. V shed 3 bases and J shed 4 bases, with 17 bases lying between them. CDR3 nucleotides: TGTGCCAGCAGTGAGGGCAGGCGACCGTGGGCAGATACGCAGTATTTT. This encodes CASSEGRRPWADTQYF.

The CDR3 loop reads CASSQGLQGNYSNQPQHF. Written as DNA, the CDR3 is TGTGCCAGCAGCCAAGGACTACAGGGGAATTATAGCAATCAGCCCCAGCATTTT. The chain recombines TRBV3-1 with TRBJ1-5; TRBD1 matches at 7 bases. The CDR3 extends over 18 amino acids. J was trimmed by 0 bases and V by 1 base; bases with no gene match: 9. Germline CDR1 reads LGHDT; CDR2 reads YNNKEL (reference sequence).

V gene TRBV9 combines with J gene TRBJ2-7; D is ambiguous. CDR1 is SGDLS and CDR2 is YYNGEE in the germline V gene. This CDR3 region has 15 residues. The V end was cut by 0 bases, the J end by 4 bases, with 14 bases between. The CDR3 spells CASSVDGVSLYEQYF. The CDR3 coding sequence is TGTGCCAGCAGCGTAGACGGTGTTTCCCTTTACGAGCAGTACTTC.

The chain is built from TRBV6-5 and TRBJ2-5; D unresolved. The length of the CDR3 is 14 residues. Trimming removed 4 bases at V and 3 bases at J, with 12 bases between. The V gene's germline CDR1 is MNHEY and CDR2 SVGAGI. CDR3 sequence: CASSFSPKKETQYF. The CDR3 DNA follows: TGTGCCAGCAGTTTTAGTCCGAAGAAAGAGACCCAGTACTTC.

V usage is TRBV4-2 and J usage is TRBJ2-3, with D unclear. The CDR3 contains 11 residues. V was shortened by 6 bases and J by 9 bases, with 10 bases between the two germline ends. Germline V gene lookup returns CDR1 LGHNA and CDR2 YNFKEQ. Here the CDR3 DNA reads TGTGCCAGCAGAGATAGCACCACGCAGTATTTT. This gives the protein CASRDSTTQYF.

This clonotype has more than one count but fewer than ten. The chain links TRBV7-2 to TRBJ2-1, with a possible D match to TRBD2 (6 bases). The germline V gene encodes CDR1 SGHTA and CDR2 FQGNSA. The ends were cut back, 3 bases at V and 0 bases at J, with 9 bases in the middle. The CDR3 runs to 15 residues. For the CDR3, the DNA is TGTGCCAGCAGCTTTACGGGGGTCTCCTACAATGAGCAGTTCTTC. Translated, it gives CASSFTGVSYNEQFF.

This clonotype was found a few times. The rearrangement uses TRBV19 and TRBJ1-5; maybe TRBD1 (6 bases). Germline V CDR1 and CDR2: LNHDA, SQIVND (reference sequence). This CDR3 is built from 12 residues. Trimming removed 8 bases from V and 6 bases from J, with 11 bases in between. Here the CDR3 DNA reads TGTGCCAGTGGGTGGACAGCTCAGCCCCAGCATTTT. Protein product: CASGWTAQPQHF.

In this sample, this clonotype turned up a few times. This chain connects TRBV9 to TRBJ1-1, with 12 bases aligning to TRBD1. The CDR3 runs to 16 residues. CDR1 and CDR2 (germline): SGDLS, YYNGEE. J lost 5 bases, V lost 3 bases, and 8 bases had no gene match. The CDR3 reads CASSGGQGARSTEAFF. The CDR3 DNA sequence: TGTGCCAGCAGCGGGGGACAGGGGGCGAGAAGTACTGAAGCTTTCTTT.

This chain joins TRBV24-1 and TRBJ2-1; D is ambiguous. The CDR3 contains 14 residues. Per the germline V gene, CDR1 is KGHDR and CDR2 is SFDVKD. V lost 4 bases to trimming and J lost 5 bases, with 11 bases between them. CDR3 bases: TGTGCCACCAGTGACCCCGGACGGCACAATGAGCAGTTCTTC. This encodes CATSDPGRHNEQFF.